Described below is a single TCR beta chain sequence and its context. CDR3 length: 15 residues. From germline, CDR1 is SGHTA and CDR2 FQGNSA. Losses at the gene ends were 5 bases for V and 4 bases for J; bases not matched to a gene: 6. In the authors' methods: For nucleated cells, counts were estimated from reference gene primer amplification. Generated by immunoSEQ multiplex PCR, the TCRdb table keeps only in-frame clones and is missing some. D and trimming come from the DNA, and the V and J calls and clone size come from that table. Among about 30,000 clones listed, around 88% were seen once. This specimen belongs to a study of blood T cell repertoires in COVID-19. Study at large: Samples came from the United States, Italy and Spain, spanning acute and convalescent COVID-19. Sources were T cells, B-cell-depleted T cells, or PBMCs; the material itself was cDNA or gDNA.

The chain carries TRBV7-2 and TRBJ1-4, with 8 bases matching TRBD1. The sequencing sample was made of peripheral blood. The sequence was collected from a human donor in a cohort sampled during active COVID-19. CDR3 nucleotide sequence: TGTGCCAGCAGCACCAGGGGGCTTGGTAATGAAAAACTGTTTTTT. Translated: CASSTRGLGNEKLFF.